Below, 18 T cell receptor beta chains from the same sample are listed, as sequenced in a study of tumor and adjacent non-tumor tissue in lung cancer. The library came from three nested PCR rounds adapted from ARM-PCR protocols. From the multiplex PCR reads, TCRdb called clonotypes with MiXCR, one entry per CDR3 protein. Found here are almost 75,000 distinct CDR3 sequences, about two thirds of them singletons; the top ten hold 28%. No cell sorting was done before RNA was extracted from the tissue. The normal lung tissue was taken more than 3 cm from the tumor edge. Sequences were obtained from distant non-tumor lung tissue. The origin of the receptors is a woman between 50 and 59 years old with non-small cell lung cancer.

This clonotype was seen only a few times. Compared with germline, one end of the junction differs, possibly owing to a read error. The V and J genes are TRBV11-2 and TRBJ2-1; no firm D call. This CDR3 spans 11 amino acids. The V gene's germline CDR1 is SGHAT and CDR2 FQNNGV. This chain's CDR3 is CASRLINEQLF. For the CDR3, the DNA is TGTGCCAGCAGACTAATCAATGAGCAGCTCTTC.

With respect to this clonotype: A much larger clone differs from this one at a single base, so this may be a read error. The gene calls are TRBV28 and TRBJ2-2; TRBD2 aligns across 7 bases. This CDR3 contains 12 residues. Germline CDR1 and CDR2: MDHEN and SYDVKM. In nucleotides, the CDR3 is TGTGCCAGCAGGGGAGGGACCGGGGAGCTGCTTTTT. It encodes CASRGGTGELLF.

The chain has TRBV20-1 and TRBJ2-1, with D perhaps matching TRBD2 (5 bases). Between the trimmed V and J ends, which lost 5 bases and 8 bases, there was a span of 22 bases. Germline V gene data show CDR1 as DFQATT and CDR2 as SNEGSKA (reference sequence). CDR3 length: 15 residues. CDR3 protein: CSASSRASLLDEQFF. Written as DNA, the CDR3 is TGCAGTGCTTCCTCGAGGGCGTCCCTATTAGATGAGCAGTTCTTC.

Many counts were recorded for this clonotype. One junction end disagrees with the germline gene, perhaps due to a read error. This chain uses TRBV4-1 with TRBJ2-3; 8 bases are a match to TRBD2. Germline CDR1 reads MGHRA; CDR2 reads YSYEKL. CDR3 length: 15 residues. In nucleotides, the CDR3 is TGCGCCAGCAACCAACCACTAGCGGGCACAGATACGCAGTATTTT. Amino acid sequence: CASNQPLAGTDTQYF.

To note about this clonotype: This may arise from a read error, as a much more abundant clone is one base away. The chain combines TRBV6-6 with TRBJ2-1, with 8 bases identical to TRBD2. The CDR3 extends over 15 amino acids. The germline V gene has CDR1 MNHNY and CDR2 SVGAGI (reference sequence). The V segment lost 4 bases and the J segment 13 bases; nucleotides outside the gene matches: 15. The CDR3 protein is CASSSLRLASLKQFF. The CDR3, as DNA: TGTGCCAGCAGTTCCCTCAGACTAGCGTCCCTGAAACAGTTCTTC.

Note on this clonotype: A junction boundary mismatches the germline segment, possibly from a read error. CDR3 protein: CANSFSPSGRLYEQYF. As DNA, the CDR3 is TGCGCCAACAGCTTTTCGCCGTCGGGCAGACTCTACGAGCAGTACTTC. The gene calls are TRBV5-1 and TRBJ2-7; D not certain. Germline V gene lookup returns CDR1 SGHRS and CDR2 YFSETQ. This CDR3 has 16 amino acids.

Only a few counts were recorded for this clonotype. The genes are TRBV11-2 and TRBJ2-7; maybe TRBD1 (5 bases). Trimming left V 3 bases short and J 2 bases short, with 14 bases between. Germline loops: CDR1 SGHAT, CDR2 FQNNGV. CDR3 length equals 15 residues. The CDR3 coding sequence is TGTGCCAGCAGCTTGGGAACAGGCCAGACCTACGAGCAGTACTTC. Translated: CASSLGTGQTYEQYF.

There are a few counts of this clonotype. J is TRBJ2-5 and V is TRBV6-1; 8 positions match TRBD2. Germline CDR1 and CDR2: MNHNS and SASEGT. The CDR3 extends over 16 amino acids. J gave up 8 bases and V 0 bases, and 11 bases lay outside the gene matches. The CDR3 spells CASSEAGQGRGDTQYF. The CDR3 region has the DNA TGTGCCAGCAGTGAAGCTGGGCAGGGGCGGGGGGATACCCAGTACTTC.

A word on this clonotype: In this CDR3 the conserved last residue, phenylalanine or tryptophan, is missing, so a read error is likely. V is TRBV29-1 and J is TRBJ1-1; D is undetermined. The CDR3 is 13 residues long. Germline values: CDR1 SQVTM, CDR2 ANQGSEA. With 4 bases removed from V and 2 bases from J, the gap between germline ends came to 11 bases. This chain's CDR3 is CSVVININTEAFY. The CDR3 nucleotides read TGCAGCGTTGTGATCAACATAAACACTGAAGCTTTCTAT.

For this clonotype: The junction differs from germline at one of its ends, possibly a read error. CDR3 bases: TGTGCCAGCAGCTTCGGGGCAAGGGTTACCTACGAGCGGTACTTC. Amino acids: CASSFGARVTYERYF. The rearrangement uses TRBV11-2 and TRBJ2-7; D possibly matches TRBD1 or TRBD2 (5 bases each). CDR1 and CDR2 (germline): SGHAT, FQNNGV. The CDR3 loop spans 15 amino acids.

This clonotype was counted a single time. One end of the junction is discordant with germline, which a read error may explain. The J gene is TRBJ2-2, the V gene TRBV11-3; D gene ambiguous. Germline V lookup: CDR1 SGHNT, CDR2 YENEEA. There are 13 residues in the CDR3. CDR3 region: CASNLHDTGELFF. CDR3 in DNA: TGTGCAAGCAACTTGCACGACACCGGGGAGCTGTTTTTT.

This clonotype was counted a single time. The chain combines TRBV6-5 with TRBJ1-5, with a tentative D call TRBD1 (5 bases). CDR3 length: 15 amino acids. V gave up 0 bases and J gave up 16 bases, with 22 bases separating them. Per germline, CDR1 MNHEY and CDR2 SVGAGI. This CDR3 reads CASSYSSGSRQPLHF. CDR3 sequence (DNA): TGTGCCAGCAGTTACTCGTCAGGGTCTCGGCAGCCCCTACATTTT.

The CDR3 sequence is CARSIARWADTQYF. CDR3 coding DNA: TGTGCCAGAAGCATAGCTAGATGGGCTGATACGCAGTATTTT. The J gene is TRBJ2-3, the V gene TRBV11-1; D gene unclear. There are 14 residues in the CDR3. Germline V gives CDR1 SGHAT, CDR2 FQDESV (reference sequence). Trimming cost V 9 bases and J 6 bases, with 19 bases left between them. The full variable domain, with the rest looked up from reference TRBV11-1 and TRBJ2-3, is EAEVAQSPRYKITEKSQAVAFWCDPISGHATLYWYRQILGQGPELLVQFQDESVVDDSQLPKDRFSAERLKGVDSTLKIQPAELGDSAMYLCARSIARWADTQYFGPGTRLTVL.

A word on this clonotype: A much larger clonotype is one base distant, so this may be a read error. The chain carries TRBV20-1 and TRBJ2-1; TRBD2 aligns across 15 bases. The germline V gene has CDR1 DFQATT and CDR2 SNEGSKA (reference sequence). This CDR3 is 19 amino acids long. J lost 1 base, V lost 2 bases, and 9 bases had no gene match. CDR3 bases: TGCAGTGCTAGACCTAGCGGACTAGCGGGAGGGAGATCCTACAATGAGCAGTTCTTC. It encodes CSARPSGLAGGRSYNEQFF.

With regard to this clonotype: This is likely a read error, given that the CDR3 carries no conserved phenylalanine or tryptophan at its end. V is TRBV4-2 and J is TRBJ2-3; the match to TRBD2 covers 7 bases. This CDR3 has 16 residues. V was pared by 4 bases and J by 3 bases, with 10 bases of the junction left unmatched. The germline CDR1 and CDR2 sequences are LGHNA and YNFKEQ. CDR3 region: CASSRASGSGTDTQYI. CDR3 nucleotide sequence: TGTGCCAGCAGCCGGGCTAGCGGTAGCGGGACAGATACGCAGTATATT.

Comment on this clonotype: This may be a read error, as it is one base from a much larger clone. This chain uses TRBV20-1 with TRBJ1-2; no clear D. Germline CDR1 and CDR2: DFQATT and SNEGSKA (reference sequence). This CDR3 spans 17 amino acids. CDR3 coding DNA: TGCACTGCTAGAGATGAAGCACGGGCAGTTCCTAACTATGGCTACACCTTC. It specifies CTARDEARAVPNYGYTF.

Comment on this clonotype: At one of its ends the junction is not consistent with the germline gene, which may arise from a read error. The chain recombines TRBV4-2 with TRBJ2-1, with TRBD2 identical over 10 bases. This CDR3 comprises 17 residues. Germline CDR1 reads LGHNA; CDR2 reads YNFKEQ. The CDR3 sequence: CASNQDSASGSMYEQFF. CDR3 bases: TGTGCTAGCAACCAAGATTCGGCTAGCGGGAGTATGTATGAGCAGTTCTTC.

A note on this clonotype: The junction and the germline gene differ at one end; a read error may be behind it. The V and J genes are TRBV5-8 and TRBJ1-5, with D possibly being TRBD1 (6 bases). This CDR3 spans 15 amino acids. From germline, CDR1 is SGHTS and CDR2 YDEGEE. The CDR3 DNA is TGTGCCAGCAGCTTGGAGGAGAGGTATGGACAGCCCCAACATTTT. Amino acid sequence: CASSLEERYGQPQHF. Filled out from reference TRBV5-8 and TRBJ1-5, the complete variable domain reads EAGVTQSPTHLIKTRGQQATLRCSPISGHTSVYWYQQALGLGLQFLLWYDEGEERNRGNFPPRFSGRQFPNYSSELNVNALELEDSALYLCASSLEERYGQPQHFGDGTRLSIL.